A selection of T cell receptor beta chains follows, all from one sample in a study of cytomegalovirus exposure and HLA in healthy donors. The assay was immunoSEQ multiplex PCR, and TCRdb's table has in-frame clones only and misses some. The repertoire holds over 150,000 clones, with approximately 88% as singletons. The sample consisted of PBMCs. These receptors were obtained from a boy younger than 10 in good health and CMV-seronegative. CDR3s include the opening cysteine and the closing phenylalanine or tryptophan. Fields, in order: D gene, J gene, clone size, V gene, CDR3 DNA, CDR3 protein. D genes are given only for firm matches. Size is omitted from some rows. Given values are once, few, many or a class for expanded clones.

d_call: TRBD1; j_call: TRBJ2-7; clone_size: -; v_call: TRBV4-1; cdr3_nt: TGCGCCAGCAGCCAAGATGGGACAGGGGCCCGTCGGGAGCAGTACTTC; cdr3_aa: CASSQDGTGARREQYF
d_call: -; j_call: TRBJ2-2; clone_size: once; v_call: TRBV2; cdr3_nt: TGTGCCAGCAGGAGGTACGGAACCTCGAACACCGGGGAGCTGTTTTTT; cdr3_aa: CASRRYGTSNTGELFF
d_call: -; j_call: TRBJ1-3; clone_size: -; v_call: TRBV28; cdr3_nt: TGTGCCAGCAGTTCAGGAGGGGAAGGCGGAAACACCATATATTTT; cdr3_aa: CASSSGGEGGNTIYF
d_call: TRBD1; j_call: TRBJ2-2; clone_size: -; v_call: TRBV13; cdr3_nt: TGTGCCAGCAGCTCCAGGGGGCTTGGAACCGGGGAGCTGTTTTTT; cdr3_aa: CASSSRGLGTGELFF
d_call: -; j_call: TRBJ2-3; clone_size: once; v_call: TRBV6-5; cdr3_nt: TGTGCCAGCAGTTACGGGGGGGCGCGGGCAGATACGCAGTATTTT; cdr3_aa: CASSYGGARADTQYF
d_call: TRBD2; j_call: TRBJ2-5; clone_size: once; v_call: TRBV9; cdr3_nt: TGTGCCAGCAGCGTAGATTTAGCGGGGGCGGGGGAGACCCAGTACTTC; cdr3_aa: CASSVDLAGAGETQYF
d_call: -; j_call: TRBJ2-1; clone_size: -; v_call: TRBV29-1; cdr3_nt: TGCAGCGTTTCTACTAGTACTACATACAATGAGCAGTTCTTC; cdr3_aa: CSVSTSTTYNEQFF
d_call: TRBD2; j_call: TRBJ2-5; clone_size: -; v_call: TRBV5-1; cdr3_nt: TGCGCCAGCAGCGTTACTACTAGCGGCCTAAAACCCGTGCAGTACTTC; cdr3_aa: CASSVTTSGLKPVQYF
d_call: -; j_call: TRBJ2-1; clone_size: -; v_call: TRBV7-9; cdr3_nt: TGTGCCAGCAGCTTCACAGCCGGCGCCATTGAGCAGTTCTTC; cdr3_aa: CASSFTAGAIEQFF
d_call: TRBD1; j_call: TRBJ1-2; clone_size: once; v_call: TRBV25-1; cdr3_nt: TGTGCCAGCAGTCCAGGGGGCTGGGTCTATGGCTACACCTTC; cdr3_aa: CASSPGGWVYGYTF
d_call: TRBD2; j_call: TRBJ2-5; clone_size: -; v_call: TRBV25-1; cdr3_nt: TGTGCCAGCAGTGAAAGCGGGGATTTAGAAGAGACCCAGTACTTC; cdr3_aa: CASSESGDLEETQYF
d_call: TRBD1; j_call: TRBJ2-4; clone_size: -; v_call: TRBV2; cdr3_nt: TGTGCCAGCAGTGAGAGGACAGGGGAGAGCATTCAGTACTTC; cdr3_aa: CASSERTGESIQYF
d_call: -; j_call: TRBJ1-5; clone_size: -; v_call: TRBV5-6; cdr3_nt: TGTGCCAGCAGCCCCTCGCGACGGGGAAATCAGCCCCAGCATTTT; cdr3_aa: CASSPSRRGNQPQHF
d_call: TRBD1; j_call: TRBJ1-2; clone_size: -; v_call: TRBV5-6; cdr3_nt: TGTGCCAGCAGCTTGTTCAGGGGGAGAAATCCCCTATATGGCTACACCTTC; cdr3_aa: CASSLFRGRNPLYGYTF